The present TCR beta chain was sequenced within a study of cytomegalovirus exposure and HLA in healthy donors. Turning to the study itself: Earlier work reported 100 million or so unique TCR beta sequences from about 180 million T cells. Study findings and constraints: Cytomegalovirus status was reportedly diagnosed by the classifier with high specificity and sensitivity. Presence/absence comparisons presumed near-even sequencing depth among donors.

As to this clone: Its target is not known.

This CDR3 is built from 12 residues. Germline-derived CDR1 and CDR2 are MDHEN and SYDVKM. The primer mix had 60 Vbeta and 13 Jbeta primers. TCRdb's table, derived via immunoSEQ multiplex PCR, lists solely in-frame clones and lacks some. The table lists approximately 120,000 clones, approximately 80% of them singletons. Source material: PBMCs. The genes are TRBV28 and TRBJ2-5; the match to TRBD1 covers 7 bases. The J call could be wrong; TRBJ2-7 is a better fit for the DNA end. This sequence was found in a woman in her forties in good health and CMV-seropositive. CDR3 amino acids: CASSPQGYEQYF. The CDR3 DNA sequence: TGTGCCAGCAGCCCACAGGGGTACGAGCAGTACTTC.